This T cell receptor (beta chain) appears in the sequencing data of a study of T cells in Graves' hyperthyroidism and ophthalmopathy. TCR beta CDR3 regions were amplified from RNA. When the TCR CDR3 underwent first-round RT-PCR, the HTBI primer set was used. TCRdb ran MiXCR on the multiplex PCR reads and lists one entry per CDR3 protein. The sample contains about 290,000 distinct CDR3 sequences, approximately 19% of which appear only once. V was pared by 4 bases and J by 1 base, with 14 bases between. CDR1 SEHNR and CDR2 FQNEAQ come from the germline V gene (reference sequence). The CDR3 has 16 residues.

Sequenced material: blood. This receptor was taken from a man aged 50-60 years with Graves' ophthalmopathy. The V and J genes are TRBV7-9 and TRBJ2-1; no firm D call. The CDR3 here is CASSSEVSLSYNEQFF. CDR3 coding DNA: TGTGCCAGCAGCTCAGAGGTCAGTTTATCCTACAATGAGCAGTTCTTC.